Following are 28 T cell receptor beta chains from one sample sequenced in a study of response to subunit inactivated influenza vaccine. TCRdb itself ran the RT-PCR reads through MiXCR, one entry per CDR3 protein. The repertoire includes 650,000 to 700,000 distinct CDR3 sequences, 15% to 18% of them detected once, and 11% sits in the top ten. This sample comprised PBMCs from blood, obtained 12 days after vaccination. All receptors come from a man between 45 and 60 years old who received an inactivated influenza vaccine.

In this sample, this clonotype turned up a few times. The chain has TRBV7-9 and TRBJ1-2; D is perhaps TRBD1 (5 bases). Trimming took off 7 bases at V and 8 bases at J, with 17 bases between the two ends. Germline V gene lookup returns CDR1 SEHNR and CDR2 FQNEAQ (reference sequence). The CDR3 totals 13 residues. CDR3 bases: TGTGCCAGCACTGTGAGGGGTAGAGGAGGCTACACCTTC. Translation gives CASTVRGRGGYTF.

In this sample, this clonotype turned up a few times. This rearrangement joins TRBV9 to TRBJ1-6; no reliable D call. CDR3 length equals 14 residues. The germline V gene has CDR1 SGDLS and CDR2 YYNGEE. The ends were cut back, 4 bases at V and 7 bases at J, with 12 bases in the middle. The CDR3 DNA sequence: TGTGCCAGCAGCCCTCTGGAAAGGAATTCACCCCTCCACTTT. Translating gives CASSPLERNSPLHF.

This clonotype was detected only a few times. This chain uses TRBV7-2 with TRBJ2-7; 9 bases are shared with TRBD2. Germline CDR1 SGHTA, CDR2 FQGNSA. The length of the CDR3 is 16 residues. Unmatched junction bases numbered 9, after V lost 0 bases and J lost 6 bases. CDR3 amino acids: CASSLALGSGRLEQYF. In nucleotides, the CDR3 is TGTGCCAGCAGCTTAGCCCTTGGGAGCGGGAGGCTCGAGCAGTACTTC. Based on the CDR3 plus reference TRBV7-2 and TRBJ2-7, the full variable domain is GAGVSQSPSNKVTEKGKDVELRCDPISGHTALYWYRQSLGQGLEFLIYFQGNSAPDKSGLPSDRFSAERTGGSVSTLTIQRTQQEDSAVYLCASSLALGSGRLEQYFGPGTRLTVT.

This clonotype has more than one count but fewer than ten. The J gene is TRBJ2-5, the V gene TRBV9, with D maybe TRBD1 (6 bases). CDR1 and CDR2 from the germline V gene are SGDLS and YYNGEE. V shed 6 bases and J shed 0 bases, with 18 bases lying between them. CDR3 length: 16 residues. The CDR3 loop reads CASTKGGTQHQETQYF. Here the CDR3 DNA reads TGTGCCAGCACCAAAGGTGGGACACAACACCAAGAGACCCAGTACTTC.

The V and J genes are TRBV5-6 and TRBJ2-1, with unresolved D. Between the trimmed V and J ends, which lost 0 bases and 0 bases, there was a span of 7 bases. The CDR3 has 15 amino acids. From germline, CDR1 is SGHDT and CDR2 YYEEEE. CDR3 DNA: TGTGCCAGCAGCTTGGTGTTCGGCTCCTACAATGAGCAGTTCTTC. Protein: CASSLVFGSYNEQFF.

V gene TRBV28 combines with J gene TRBJ1-4; TRBD1 matches 10 bases. CDR1 and CDR2 from the germline V gene are MDHEN and SYDVKM. V trimming: 5 bases; J trimming: 7 bases; junction bases outside the gene matches: 4. CDR3 length equals 14 residues. CDR3 loop: CASSAGTGVEKLFF. In DNA, the CDR3 is TGTGCCAGCAGTGCCGGGACAGGGGTTGAAAAACTGTTTTTT.

This sequence joins TRBV20-1 and TRBJ2-7; 7 bases line up with TRBD1. The germline V gene encodes CDR1 DFQATT and CDR2 SNEGSKA (reference sequence). The CDR3 length is 11 residues. Unmatched junction bases numbered 4, after V lost 8 bases and J lost 3 bases. CDR3 nucleotide sequence: TGCAGTTCTGGGGACAGCTACGAGCAGTACTTC. It codes for CSSGDSYEQYF.

This chain joins TRBV11-2 and TRBJ2-6, with D possibly matching TRBD2 (5 bases). The CDR3 contains 19 residues. Germline-derived CDR1 and CDR2 are SGHAT and FQNNGV. Between the trimmed V and J ends, which lost 5 bases and 0 bases, there was a span of 20 bases. CDR3 sequence reads: CASSRLTLDSDSGANVLTF. In nucleotides, the CDR3 is TGTGCCAGCAGCCGACTAACCTTGGACTCCGACTCTGGGGCCAACGTCCTGACTTTC.

The rearrangement joins TRBV3-1 to TRBJ1-1; TRBD1 matches 7 bases. The length of the CDR3 is 15 residues. J lost 2 bases, V lost 1 base, and 4 bases had no gene match. The germline V gene encodes CDR1 LGHDT and CDR2 YNNKEL (reference sequence). CDR3 region: CASSQARGGNTEAFF. CDR3 nucleotides: TGTGCCAGCAGCCAAGCCAGGGGGGGCAACACTGAAGCTTTCTTT.

V gene TRBV7-2 combines with J gene TRBJ2-1; D may be TRBD2 (5 bases). The CDR3 spans 14 residues. V dropped 3 bases and J dropped 5 bases, with 11 bases sitting between them. From germline, CDR1 is SGHTA and CDR2 FQGNSA. The CDR3 coding sequence is TGTGCCAGCAGCTTTTCGGGAATCAACAATGAGCAGTTCTTC. This sequence encodes CASSFSGINNEQFF.

This clonotype came up a few times. V is TRBV20-1 and J is TRBJ2-7; 12 bases are a match to TRBD2. The length of the CDR3 is 13 residues. V trimming: 2 bases; J trimming: 5 bases; junction bases outside the gene matches: 1. The germline CDR1 and CDR2 sequences are DFQATT and SNEGSKA (reference sequence). The CDR3 DNA follows: TGCAGTGCTAGAAGACTAGCGGGAGACGAGCAGTACTTC. Amino acids: CSARRLAGDEQYF.

This chain links TRBV20-1 with TRBJ2-7; 11 bases are shared with TRBD2. The junction had 5 bases not matched to a gene; V was cut back by 2 bases and J by 5 bases. Germline V gene lookup returns CDR1 DFQATT and CDR2 SNEGSKA (reference sequence). This CDR3 region has 14 residues. The CDR3 nucleotides are TGCAGTGCTAGATATAGCGGGGGGGCGGACGAGCAGTACTTC. Its protein product is CSARYSGGADEQYF.

The rearrangement links TRBV6-2 or TRBV6-3 to TRBJ2-1, with D hard to call. The germline CDR1 and CDR2 sequences are MNHEY and SVGEGT. The germline V and J ends were trimmed by 0 bases and 5 bases, with 8 bases remaining between them. The length of the CDR3 is 14 residues. DNA of the CDR3: TGTGCCAGCAGTTACTCGAGATTTCACAATGAGCAGTTCTTC. This gives the protein CASSYSRFHNEQFF.

This chain uses TRBV5-8 with TRBJ2-1, with 11 bases matching TRBD2. The CDR3 sequence is 17 residues long. The V gene's germline CDR1 is SGHTS and CDR2 YDEGEE. The ends lost 4 bases at V and 5 bases at J; junction bases unmatched: 11. The CDR3 DNA sequence: TGTGCCAGCAGCCAAAGACTAGCGGGGAGTTTCCACAATGAGCAGTTCTTC. Protein: CASSQRLAGSFHNEQFF.

There are a few counts of this clonotype. The chain is built from TRBV15 and TRBJ1-1; D not resolved. Germline CDR1 and CDR2: LNHNV and YYDKDF (reference sequence). The CDR3 totals 14 residues. The ends were cut back, 0 bases at V and 8 bases at J, with 13 bases in the middle. The CDR3 DNA reads TGTGCCACCAGCAGAGATAGGATGGCAGCCGAAGCTTTCTTT. Its translation is CATSRDRMAAEAFF.

The chain has TRBV5-5 and TRBJ1-4; unclear D gene. The germline gives CDR1 SGHKS, CDR2 YYEKEE (reference sequence). The CDR3 contains 16 residues. V was cut by 0 bases and J by 4 bases, with 13 bases left in between. CDR3 coding DNA: TGTGCCAGCAGCTTGGATATCGGGAGCCGTAATGAAAAACTGTTTTTT. This gives the protein CASSLDIGSRNEKLFF.

This clonotype came up once. The CDR3 sequence: CASSYSASSYNEQFF. The CDR3 DNA is TGTGCCAGCAGTTACTCGGCGAGCTCCTACAATGAGCAGTTCTTC. The V and J genes are TRBV6-5 and TRBJ2-1; D call uncertain. The V and J ends lost 0 bases and 0 bases respectively, with 6 bases between them. Per germline, CDR1 MNHEY and CDR2 SVGAGI. This CDR3 contains 15 residues.

Only a few counts were recorded for this clonotype. The V gene is TRBV4-2, the J gene TRBJ2-1, with TRBD2 matching 11 bases. From germline, CDR1 is LGHNA and CDR2 YNFKEQ. The junction had 13 bases not matched to a gene; V was cut back by 5 bases and J by 7 bases. The CDR3 sequence is 17 residues long. CDR3: CASSTVLLAGARNEQFF. The CDR3 DNA sequence: TGTGCCAGCAGCACAGTCCTACTAGCGGGGGCCAGAAATGAGCAGTTCTTC.

This chain joins TRBV5-1 and TRBJ2-1; tentative D call: TRBD2 (6 bases). The germline V gene has CDR1 SGHRS and CDR2 YFSETQ. This CDR3 is 14 amino acids long. V was clipped by 7 bases and J by 10 bases, with 21 bases between them. The CDR3 region is CASPRASEQGEQFF. Here the CDR3 DNA reads TGCGCCAGCCCACGGGCTAGCGAACAAGGGGAGCAGTTCTTC.

The chain links TRBV7-2 to TRBJ2-5, with D uncertain. This CDR3 has 14 residues. The V and J ends lost 5 bases and 2 bases respectively, with 12 bases between them. Germline V gives CDR1 SGHTA, CDR2 FQGNSA. The CDR3 DNA is TGTGCCAGCAGCCCCTCAGCTGGGCAAGAGACCCAGTACTTC. It yields the protein CASSPSAGQETQYF.

The sample holds a few counts of this clonotype. The V gene is TRBV29-1, the J gene TRBJ2-5; TRBD2 aligns across 14 bases. The germline gives CDR1 SQVTM, CDR2 ANQGSEA. Trimming removed 6 bases from V and 5 bases from J; junction bases left unmatched: 8. This CDR3 has 15 amino acids. CDR3: CSVFRLAGGHETQYF. CDR3 DNA: TGCAGCGTCTTCCGACTAGCGGGGGGGCACGAGACCCAGTACTTC.

Only a few counts were recorded for this clonotype. The gene calls are TRBV6-1 and TRBJ2-7; 7 bases are a match to TRBD1. V dropped 3 bases and J dropped 7; count of bases not matched to a gene: 12. Germline V gives CDR1 MNHNS, CDR2 SASEGT. CDR3 length: 15 amino acids. CDR3 residues: CASSETVGAQGEQYF. The CDR3 region has the DNA TGTGCCAGCAGTGAGACTGTTGGAGCACAGGGGGAGCAGTACTTC.

This clonotype was picked up a small number of times. The chain carries TRBV21-1 and TRBJ2-4; TRBD1, the table's D call, lacks a check against the DNA. TRBV21-1 is an annotated pseudogene. The CDR3 loop spans 19 amino acids. The DNA for the CDR3 is TGTGCCAGCAGCCCCCATGACAGGGGGGAACCCATAGCCAAAAACATTCAGTACTTC. Translating gives CASSPHDRGEPIAKNIQYF.

The CDR3 nucleotides are TGTGCCAGCAGCACCAAGAACACCGGGGAGCTGTTTTTT. It specifies CASSTKNTGELFF. The rearrangement links TRBV9 to TRBJ2-2, with D unclear. Per germline, CDR1 SGDLS and CDR2 YYNGEE. The CDR3 runs 13 residues. Trimming left V 4 bases short and J 1 base short, with 5 bases between.

This clonotype was counted at least ten times. Germline is not matched at one junction end, which may reflect a read error. This chain links TRBV7-7 with TRBJ2-5, with D possibly matching TRBD1 (6 bases). The CDR3 contains 15 residues. Germline assignment: CDR1 SSHAT and CDR2 FNYEAQ (reference sequence). In DNA form, the CDR3 reads TGTGCTAGCAGCTTAGCACCGGGACAACAAGAGACCCAGTACTTC. It translates to CASSLAPGQQETQYF. Together with reference TRBV7-7 and TRBJ2-5, the CDR3 gives the full variable domain: GAGVSQSPRYKVTKRGQDVTLRCDPISSHATLYWYQQALGQGPEFLTYFNYEAQPDKSGLPSDRFSAERPEGSISTLTIQRTEQRDSAMYRCASSLAPGQQETQYFGPGTRLLVL.

The genes are TRBV7-6 and TRBJ2-5; tentative D call: TRBD1 (7 bases). With 0 bases removed from V and 5 bases from J, the gap between germline ends came to 22 bases. This CDR3 comprises 18 residues. Germline V gene data show CDR1 as SGHVS and CDR2 as FNYEAQ. The CDR3 nucleotides are TGTGCCAGCAGCTTAGCATTCGCGGGACAGTCGTATCCGGAGACCCAGTACTTC. Its protein is CASSLAFAGQSYPETQYF.

The chain recombines TRBV29-1 with TRBJ2-1; no firm D call. CDR3 length: 12 amino acids. The V gene's germline CDR1 is SQVTM and CDR2 ANQGSEA. Trimming removed 4 bases from V and 7 bases from J, with 11 bases in between. CDR3 in DNA: TGCAGCGTTGGGGTGGTGGGGAATGAGCAGTTCTTC. Translating it yields CSVGVVGNEQFF.

This rearrangement joins TRBV20-1 to TRBJ2-1; 8 bases match TRBD2. Germline-derived CDR1 and CDR2 are DFQATT and SNEGSKA (reference sequence). This CDR3 has 16 residues. Trimming took 0 bases from V and 4 from J; bases not matched to a gene: 8. The CDR3 reads CSARDARGGPYNEQFF. The CDR3 DNA reads TGCAGTGCTAGAGATGCTCGGGGGGGACCTTACAATGAGCAGTTCTTC.